This T cell receptor (beta chain) was sequenced during a study of T-cell memory formation after mild COVID-19. Study context: The TCR clusters were mostly specific to one donor.

TCRdb re-called the 5' RACE reads through MiXCR, storing one row per CDR3 protein. The sample has roughly 310,000 distinct CDR3 sequences, 15% to 20% seen once. CDR3 size: 13 residues. Per germline, CDR1 DFQATT and CDR2 SNEGSKA (reference sequence). V shed 5 bases, J shed 14 bases, and the junction held 14 bases outside the gene matches. Study-wide findings and caveats: The appearance of some responding clones in pre-infection memory suggested that cross-reactive memory joined.

This clonotype showed up just a few times. Its specificity is unknown. Sequenced sample: PBMCs or a T cell subset sorted from them (not recorded which). The sequence came from a man between 18 and 29 years old who had mild COVID-19 (a few samples of this study predate the infection). Cell type and time point are not known. The V gene is TRBV20-1, the J gene TRBJ2-1; 8 bases map to TRBD1. The CDR3 nucleotides read TGCAGTGCTCCCAAACCACAGACAGGGGAAAAGTTCTTC. It yields the protein CSAPKPQTGEKFF.